Sequencing of this TCR beta chain was carried out in a study of OX40 agonist ivuxolimab in advanced cancers. Some background on the complete study: Ivuxolimab was an agonistic, fully human IgG2 monoclonal antibody directed against OX40 (CD134), a costimulatory receptor. The point of sequencing TCRbeta in the periphery was to test whether ivuxolimab changed TCR sequence diversity and drove clonal T-cell expansion. The paper covers the monotherapy dose-escalation part of the phase I ivuxolimab trial, which included N = 52 patients. Of the approximately 50 dose-escalation patients, hepatocellular carcinoma was present in around 20, melanoma in approximately 15, renal cell carcinoma in 9 and head and neck cancer in 9. Patients were allowed to have had prior anti-PD-1, anti-PD-L1 or anti-CTLA-4 therapy, and around 37% of the dose-escalation patients had previously received checkpoint inhibitors. In the dose-escalation cohort, 82.7% of patients were male, and the mean age was approximately 60 years, with a range of about 20 to 79. Intravenous ivuxolimab was administered to patients every 2 weeks at six dose levels: 0.01, 0.1, 0.3, 1.5, 3 and 10 mg/kg. Partial responses occurred in three dose-escalation patients, of whom one had hepatocellular carcinoma and two had cutaneous melanoma. Summary of the overall study and its limitations: Clonal expansion of both CD4+ and CD8+ blood T cells was observed from baseline to week 6 at doses 0.1 to 3.0 mg/kg. After ivuxolimab, expanded clones were on average more numerous among CD8+ T cells than among CD4+ T cells. Low levels of normalized T-cell clonal expansion were also seen in some patients who did not respond. In partial responders in the 0.1-3.0 mg/kg groups, normalized peripheral clonal expansion was found to be among the lowest, especially among CD8+ T cells. The antigen specificity of the peripheral T cells that underwent clonal expansion was not determined.

The trial excluded patients who had a history of autoimmune disease or who were on systemic immunosuppression. In every dose cohort, peripheral blood was drawn for TCR sequencing at baseline, cycle 4 day 1, and cycle 7 day 1. Samples came from an open-label, multicenter, first-in-human phase I dose-escalation trial of ivuxolimab. Adults with locally advanced or metastatic melanoma, renal cell carcinoma, hepatocellular carcinoma or head and neck squamous cell carcinoma were enrolled in the trial. Before TCR sequencing, CD4+ and CD8+ T cells were separately sorted from peripheral blood. Note on this clone: Its specific antigen is unknown. No quality values exist for individual bases; no much larger clone is one base distant.

To sequence the TCRbeta CDR3 region, genomic DNA was isolated from the sorted cells. The immunoSEQ Assay was used to sequence the TCRbeta CDR3 regions. TCRdb retrieved this table from immuneACCESS and kept in-frame rearrangements only. Not all clones are present; in checked studies, unresolved V genes account for under half, and no reason is known for the remainder. For this sample the table gives 70,000 to 85,000 clones, of which 65% to 90% were detected only once. Jointly, the top ten make up under 2.5% of the sample. The starting material was CD4+ or CD8+ T cells sorted from blood, obtained in a trial of the OX40 agonist ivuxolimab. The source of this sequence is an adult with an advanced solid tumor such as melanoma, head and neck, liver or kidney cancer.

DNA sequence: TGTGCCATCAGGGGGAACCGGGACGGAAAGTACGAGCAGTACTTC. This gives the protein CAIRGNRDGKYEQYF. Recombination joined TRBV10-3 with TRBJ2-7; the D element could tentatively be TRBD1 or TRBD2, as 5 bases agree for each. Including the terminal cysteine and phenylalanine, the CDR3 comprises 15 residues. CDR3 DNA is the only sequence kept; it has 45 bases, read in frame from the first base. V is clipped by 6 bases and J by 4 bases, and the sequence between their germline boundaries is 19 bases long. From a lookup of the germline V gene, CDR1 and CDR2 are ENHRY and SYGVKD.